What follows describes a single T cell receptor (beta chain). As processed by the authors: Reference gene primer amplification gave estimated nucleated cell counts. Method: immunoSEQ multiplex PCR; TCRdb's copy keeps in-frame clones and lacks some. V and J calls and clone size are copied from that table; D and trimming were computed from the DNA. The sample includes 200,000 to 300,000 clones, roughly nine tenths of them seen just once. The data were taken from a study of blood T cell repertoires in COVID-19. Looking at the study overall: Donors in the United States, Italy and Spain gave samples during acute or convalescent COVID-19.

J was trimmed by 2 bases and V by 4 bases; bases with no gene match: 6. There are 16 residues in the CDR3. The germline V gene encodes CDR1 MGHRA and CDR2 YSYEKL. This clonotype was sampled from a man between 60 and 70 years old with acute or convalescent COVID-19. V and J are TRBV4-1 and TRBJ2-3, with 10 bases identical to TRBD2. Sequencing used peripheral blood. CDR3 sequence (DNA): TGCGCCAGCAGCCGCCAACTAGCGGGGTTCACAGATACGCAGTATTTT. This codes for CASSRQLAGFTDTQYF.